The 20 T cell receptor beta chains below all came from one sample that was sequenced in a study of shared clonotypes between healthy human individuals. The repertoire was sequenced with immunoSEQ multiplex PCR; TCRdb's copy has only in-frame clones and lacks some. The table includes over 2 million clones, about 95% detected once. The sample was naive CD4+ T cells sorted from blood. The subset was: CD45RA+ positively selected. Receptors originate from a man aged 18 to 35 in good health.

This chain links TRBV30 with TRBJ1-1; D is undetermined. The CDR3 is 12 residues long. The germline V gene encodes CDR1 GTSNPN and CDR2 SVGIG (reference sequence). Trimming took 3 bases from V and 5 from J, leaving 10 bases between them. The CDR3 DNA reads TGTGCCTGGAGCCGAGAACCAACTGAAGCTTTCTTT. Its translation: CAWSREPTEAFF.

The V call is TRBV5-1, the J call TRBJ2-7; D is ambiguous. Germline CDR1 SGHRS, CDR2 YFSETQ. The length of the CDR3 is 12 residues. V was shortened by 0 bases and J by 6 bases, with 7 bases between the two germline ends. CDR3 nucleotide sequence: TGCGCCAGCAGCTTGGAGTGGGGCGAGCAGTACTTC. Amino acid sequence: CASSLEWGEQYF.

The chain recombines TRBV28 with TRBJ2-1, with 9 bases matching TRBD2. The CDR3 is 15 residues long. Germline lookup yields CDR1 MDHEN and CDR2 SYDVKM. V lost 6 bases to trimming and J lost 5 bases; unmatched junction nucleotides: 8. CDR3 amino acids: CASSLAASGNNEQFF. CDR3 nucleotide sequence: TGTGCCAGCAGCCTAGCGGCTAGCGGGAACAATGAGCAGTTCTTC. The whole variable domain, filled in from reference TRBV28 and TRBJ2-1, reads DVKVTQSSRYLVKRTGEKVFLECVQDMDHENMFWYRQDPGLGLRLIYFSYDVKMKEKGDIPEGYSVSREKKERFSLILESASTNQTSMYLCASSLAASGNNEQFFGPGTRLTVL.

V usage is TRBV28 and J usage is TRBJ2-2, with 7 bases identical to TRBD1. V shed 11 bases, J shed 2 bases, and the junction held 5 bases outside the gene matches. Germline values: CDR1 MDHEN, CDR2 SYDVKM. This CDR3 comprises 13 residues. CDR3 loop: CAEGGRNTGELFF. CDR3 nucleotides: TGTGCCGAAGGGGGCAGAAACACCGGGGAGCTGTTTTTT.

The chain recombines TRBV11-2 with TRBJ2-2; the match to TRBD1 covers 8 bases. CDR3 length equals 14 residues. Germline trimming cut 4 bases from V and 6 bases from J; bases unmatched to any gene: 4. Per the germline V gene, CDR1 is SGHAT and CDR2 is FQNNGV. The CDR3, as DNA: TGTGCCAGCAGCTCAAACAGGGGGTCCGGGGAGCTGTTTTTT. Its protein is CASSSNRGSGELFF.

CDR3 bases: TGTGCCAGCAGCTTGAGGGAGACTTCACCCCTCCACTTT. It yields the protein CASSLRETSPLHF. J is TRBJ1-6 and V is TRBV5-8, with D hard to call. Per germline, CDR1 SGHTS and CDR2 YDEGEE. V shed 1 base and J shed 9 bases, with 8 bases lying between them. The CDR3 length is 13 residues.

As regards this clone: The same CDR3 can be traced to other DNA sequences in this sample. The gene calls are TRBV20-1 and TRBJ2-3; D not resolved. V lost 3 bases and J 5 bases, leaving 6 bases between the germline ends. CDR1 is DFQATT, CDR2 SNEGSKA, per germline (reference sequence). This CDR3 is built from 11 residues. The CDR3 DNA follows: TGCAGTGCTAGGAAGGTAGATACGCAGTATTTT. As protein: CSARKVDTQYF.

The chain employs TRBV13 and TRBJ2-2; D is ambiguous. V lost 3 bases and J 6 bases, leaving 5 bases between the germline ends. Per the germline V gene, CDR1 is PRHDT and CDR2 is FYEKMQ (reference sequence). The length of the CDR3 is 12 residues. The CDR3 region is CASSLTSGELFF. The CDR3 DNA follows: TGTGCCAGCAGCTTGACATCCGGGGAGCTGTTTTTT.

For this clone: This same CDR3 is encoded by further DNA sequences in the sample. The V call is TRBV28, the J call TRBJ1-2; 7 nucleotides agree with TRBD1. The CDR3 consists of 13 residues. J gave up 2 bases and V 5 bases, and 2 bases lay outside the gene matches. Germline CDR1 and CDR2: MDHEN and SYDVKM. The CDR3 DNA sequence: TGTGCCAGCAGTAGACAGGGCAACTATGGCTACACCTTC. This codes for CASSRQGNYGYTF.

J is TRBJ1-2 and V is TRBV7-2; tentatively, D is TRBD1 (5 bases). The CDR3 runs 13 residues. The germline V gene has CDR1 SGHTA and CDR2 FQGNSA. V dropped 4 bases and J dropped 8 bases, with 14 bases sitting between them. The CDR3 loop reads CASSSGTGSGYTF. CDR3 nucleotides: TGTGCCAGCAGCTCGGGGACGGGCTCGGGCTACACCTTC.

The rearrangement joins TRBV28 to TRBJ1-4, with D unresolved. Germline-derived CDR1 and CDR2 are MDHEN and SYDVKM. Trimming stripped 9 bases from V and 8 bases from J, with 19 bases between. The CDR3 runs to 14 residues. For the CDR3, the DNA is TGTGCCAGAATTAAGCAGAGACTTGAGGAAAAACTGTTTTTT. Translated, it gives CARIKQRLEEKLFF.

The chain uses TRBV11-2 and TRBJ2-5; D unclear. The CDR3 extends over 15 amino acids. The ends were cut back, 4 bases at V and 8 bases at J, with 20 bases in the middle. The germline gives CDR1 SGHAT, CDR2 FQNNGV. CDR3 residues: CASSSNWQPQVTQYF. In DNA form, the CDR3 reads TGTGCCAGCAGCTCAAATTGGCAGCCCCAAGTTACCCAGTACTTC.

About this clone itself: This specimen includes other DNA sequences encoding the same CDR3. The chain uses TRBV30 and TRBJ2-2; D may match TRBD1 or TRBD2 (6 bases each). V was clipped by 2 bases and J by 5 bases, with 9 bases between them. This CDR3 has 13 amino acids. CDR1 and CDR2 from the germline V gene are GTSNPN and SVGIG (reference sequence). CDR3 bases: TGTGCCTGGAGTTGGGGGGCGACCGGGGAGCTGTTTTTT. It encodes CAWSWGATGELFF.

The gene calls are TRBV5-1 and TRBJ2-3; 7 bases agree with TRBD1. Germline assignment: CDR1 SGHRS and CDR2 YFSETQ. CDR3 length: 14 residues. V was clipped by 7 bases and J by 1 base; unmatched bases: 6. DNA for the CDR3: TGCGCCAGCGGGAAAACAGGGGGCACAGATACGCAGTATTTT. Protein sequence: CASGKTGGTDTQYF.

The J gene is TRBJ2-7, the V gene TRBV10-2; 11 bases agree with TRBD2. In germline, CDR1 is WSHSY, CDR2 SAAADI. CDR3 length: 14 amino acids. V lost 10 bases to trimming and J lost 1 base; unmatched junction nucleotides: 6. CDR3 residues: CANPRLAGSYEQYF. The CDR3 DNA reads TGCGCCAACCCAAGACTAGCGGGATCCTACGAGCAGTACTTC.

The chain recombines TRBV21-1 with TRBJ1-2. TRBV21-1 is shown as a pseudogene. The CDR3 loop spans 13 amino acids. The CDR3 loop is CASSVGEPEGCTF. The CDR3 DNA follows: TGTGCCAGCAGCGTAGGGGAACCTGAGGGCTGCACCTTC.

The chain couples TRBV5-1 to TRBJ1-1; D not resolved. CDR3 length equals 12 residues. Germline V lookup: CDR1 SGHRS, CDR2 YFSETQ. Trimming cost V 4 bases and J 3 bases, with 7 bases left between them. This CDR3 reads CASSPGDTEAFF. The CDR3 coding sequence is TGCGCCAGCAGCCCAGGAGACACTGAAGCTTTCTTT.

This chain links TRBV5-1 with TRBJ2-1, with D unclear. Looked up from germline, CDR1 is SGHRS and CDR2 is YFSETQ. V dropped 4 bases and J dropped 0 bases, with 11 bases sitting between them. The CDR3 sequence is 15 residues long. This CDR3 is CASSPDHSSYNEQFF. In DNA form, the CDR3 reads TGCGCCAGCAGCCCGGACCATAGCTCCTACAATGAGCAGTTCTTC.

J is TRBJ2-7 and V is TRBV7-2; TRBD2 matches at 9 bases. Germline CDR1 and CDR2: SGHTA and FQGNSA. V trimming: 8 bases; J trimming: 3 bases; junction bases outside the gene matches: 20. The CDR3 has 18 residues. The chain's CDR3 is CASGRFAGGSGPYYEQYF. The CDR3 coding sequence is TGTGCCAGCGGCCGTTTTGCGGGAGGGTCTGGACCTTACTACGAGCAGTACTTC.

The gene calls are TRBV5-1 and TRBJ1-1; possible D gene TRBD1, 6 bases. Per the germline V gene, CDR1 is SGHRS and CDR2 is YFSETQ. The V end lost 4 bases, the J end lost 5 bases, and 12 bases lay between the germline ends. The CDR3 consists of 13 residues. The DNA of the CDR3 is TGCGCCAGCAGCGTAGACAGGAAGACTGAAGCTTTCTTT. It specifies CASSVDRKTEAFF. The variable domain in full, completed from reference TRBV5-1 and TRBJ1-1, reads KAGVTQTPRYLIKTRGQQVTLSCSPISGHRSVSWYQQTPGQGLQFLFEYFSETQRNKGNFPGRFSGRQFSNSRSEMNVSTLELGDSALYLCASSVDRKTEAFFGQGTRLTVV.